The text below deals with one T cell receptor (beta chain). The CDR3 contains 12 residues. From germline, CDR1 is ENHRY and CDR2 SYGVKD. The V end was cut by 3 bases, the J end by 15 bases, with 15 bases between. The sample comes from a study of blood T cell repertoires in COVID-19. As for the study in general: In each case, the material was cDNA or gDNA derived from T cells, B-cell-depleted T cells, or PBMCs.

Study members were between about 18 and 90 years old and lived in 20 to 30 US regions. Each participant's cohort was designated according to participant-reported clinical history. Source study methods: Cell counts per sample came from amplifying reference gene primers. The table came from immunoSEQ multiplex PCR; TCRdb's copy has only in-frame clones and leaves some out. V, J and clone size are those of that table, while D and trimming were read from the DNA. The data hold fewer than 350,000 clones, with almost 90% observed a single time. The chain recombines TRBV10-3 with TRBJ2-1; D is perhaps TRBD2 (5 bases). The receptor comes from a woman aged 18 to 35 with acute COVID-19. The sequenced material came from PBMCs or T cells enriched from blood (not recorded which). The CDR3 spells CAISETPPSGFF. The DNA of the CDR3 is TGTGCCATCAGTGAAACTCCCCCAAGCGGGTTCTTC.